This entry lists 9 T cell receptor beta chains sequenced from one sample in a study of T cells in Graves' hyperthyroidism and ophthalmopathy. Amplification of TCR beta CDR3 regions was performed using RNA transcripts as template. A first-round RT-PCR of the TCR CDR3 used the HTBI primer set. One entry per CDR3 protein, called by TCRdb with MiXCR from the multiplex PCR reads. The sample lists 350,000 to 400,000 distinct CDR3 sequences; about a fifth were seen once. Sequencing used blood. These receptors all come from a woman aged 18 to 35 with Graves' hyperthyroidism.

This clonotype occurred a few times. The CDR3 DNA sequence: TGTGCCAGCAGTGCTTTCACTGAAGCTTTCTTT. This sequence encodes CASSAFTEAFF. The chain employs TRBV6-1 and TRBJ1-1, with no clear D. V lost 4 bases, J lost 4 bases, and 4 bases lay in between. The CDR3 length is 11 residues. From germline, CDR1 is MNHNS and CDR2 SASEGT.

This clonotype was seen repeatedly, ten times or more. V usage is TRBV29-1 and J usage is TRBJ2-5; D is unresolved. Looked up from germline, CDR1 is SQVTM and CDR2 is ANQGSEA. V lost 4 bases, J lost 0 bases, and 6 bases lay in between. CDR3 length: 12 residues. The CDR3 DNA is TGCAGCGTTGGGCAGGACCAAGAGACCCAGTACTTC. Its translation is CSVGQDQETQYF.

This clonotype was picked up many times. This rearrangement joins TRBV30 to TRBJ1-3; D remains unclear. This CDR3 comprises 13 residues. V was cut by 3 bases and J by 3 bases, with 9 bases left in between. Germline assignment: CDR1 GTSNPN and CDR2 SVGIG (reference sequence). This CDR3 reads CAWSWRNGNTIYF. CDR3 DNA: TGTGCCTGGAGCTGGAGGAATGGAAACACCATATATTTT.

This clonotype was counted a few times. This rearrangement joins TRBV4-1 to TRBJ1-5; 8 positions agree with TRBD1. Germline trimming cut 2 bases from V and 7 bases from J; bases unmatched to any gene: 7. CDR1 and CDR2 from the germline V gene are MGHRA and YSYEKL. CDR3 length: 15 amino acids. The CDR3 DNA follows: TGCGCCAGCAGCCAAACAGGGGGGGGGCGGCAGCCCCAGCATTTT. This encodes CASSQTGGGRQPQHF.

The sample holds many counts of this clonotype. J is TRBJ2-2 and V is TRBV29-1; D is ambiguous. V was cut by 3 bases and J by 6 bases, with 8 bases left in between. From germline, CDR1 is SQVTM and CDR2 ANQGSEA. CDR3 length: 12 amino acids. CDR3 nucleotide sequence: TGCAGCGTTGAGTGGGATGCCGGGGAGCTGTTTTTT. This gives the protein CSVEWDAGELFF.

This clonotype came up once. This may come from a read error, since a much larger clone is one base off. The CDR3 carries no conserved terminal phenylalanine or tryptophan, so it likely arises from a read error. The chain joins TRBV6-1 to TRBJ1-5, with TRBD1 as a possible D gene (6 bases). From germline, CDR1 is MNHNS and CDR2 SASEGT. The CDR3 totals 19 residues. Trimming cost V 4 bases and J 0 bases, with 22 bases left between them. The CDR3 spells CASSGLVVGDINSNQPQHV. In DNA form, the CDR3 reads TGTGCCAGCAGTGGGCTCGTTGTAGGGGACATCAATAGCAATCAGCCCCAGCATGTT.

This clonotype was observed at least ten times. The chain combines TRBV7-2 with TRBJ2-3; D is ambiguous. Germline lookup yields CDR1 SGHTA and CDR2 FQGNSA. Trimming cost V 1 base and J 6 bases, with 2 bases left between them. This CDR3 contains 11 residues. The CDR3 reads CASSLVDTQYF. CDR3 sequence (DNA): TGTGCCAGCAGCTTAGTTGATACGCAGTATTTT.

The genes are TRBV6-1 and TRBJ2-2, with D tentatively TRBD1 (5 bases). The CDR3 consists of 15 residues. Germline V CDR1 and CDR2: MNHNS, SASEGT. V lost 7 bases and J 3 bases, leaving 15 bases between the germline ends. CDR3 nucleotides: TGTGCCAGCAAGCGCCCCGACAGAGACACCGGGGAGCTGTTTTTT. Amino acid sequence: CASKRPDRDTGELFF.

This chain links TRBV6-1 with TRBJ2-2, with 11 bases that match TRBD1. The junction had 4 bases not matched to a gene; V was cut back by 10 bases and J by 3 bases. Germline V CDR1 and CDR2: MNHNS, SASEGT. The CDR3 has 14 amino acids. CDR3 residues: CATAGQGDTGELFF. The CDR3 bases are TGTGCCACCGCGGGACAGGGGGACACCGGGGAGCTGTTTTTT.